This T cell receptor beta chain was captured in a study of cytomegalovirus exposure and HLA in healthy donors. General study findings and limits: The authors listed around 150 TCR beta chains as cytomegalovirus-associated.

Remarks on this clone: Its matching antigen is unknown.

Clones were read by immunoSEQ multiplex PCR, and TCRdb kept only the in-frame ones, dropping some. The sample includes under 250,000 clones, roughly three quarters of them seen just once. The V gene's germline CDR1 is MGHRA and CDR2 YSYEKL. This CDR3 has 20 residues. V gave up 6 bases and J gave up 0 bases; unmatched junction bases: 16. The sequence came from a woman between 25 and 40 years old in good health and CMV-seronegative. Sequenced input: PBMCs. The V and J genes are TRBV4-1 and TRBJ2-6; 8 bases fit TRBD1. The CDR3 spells CASRGGSAGQGLSGANVLTF. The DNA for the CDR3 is TGCGCCAGCAGAGGTGGGTCCGCCGGACAGGGACTCTCTGGGGCCAACGTCCTGACTTTC.